This record covers a single TCR beta chain. There is no known antigen for this receptor. Nothing much larger sits one base from this clone, and base qualities are not available. This sample was taken from a study of blood T cell repertoires in COVID-19 (dated by TCRdb to the early 2020s). About the investigation overall: Samples covering the acute and convalescent phases of COVID-19 were provided by collaborators in the United States, Italy and Spain. Nearly every sample came with metadata listing a de-identified subject ID, COVID-19 status, age in years and sex. The material from the prospective study consisted of cDNA or gDNA derived from T cells, B-cell-depleted T cells, or PBMCs. Deeply sampled blood TCRbeta repertoires from subjects exposed to, actively infected with, or recovered from COVID-19 were included in the dataset. A freely available public database, intended as a resource for researchers studying the immune response to SARS-CoV-2, is where the repertoires were released. Samples were obtained from the ongoing ImmuneRACE study (first 160 participants) and from about 1,300 subjects provided by 6 global collaborators. Where available, HLA class I and class II types were obtained from metadata supplied by the sample provider rather than from assay-based typing. Summary of the overall study and its limitations: Clinical and demographic metadata were provided uncurated, with the amount varying by source and participant.

TCRbeta CDR3 regions were amplified from genomic DNA by means of the immunoSEQ Assay, a bias-controlled multiplex PCR. As for the original processing: Nucleated cell counts per sample were estimated from amplification of reference gene primers within the assay. Sequence reads were collapsed and filtered to measure the absolute abundance of every unique TCRbeta CDR3 rearrangement. For each sample, productive Simpson clonality was calculated as the square root of Simpson's diversity index across productive rearrangements. Not all clones reach the TCRdb copy of this immuneACCESS table, which keeps in-frame sequences only. Checked studies attribute under half of the gap to unresolved V genes and leave the rest unexplained. That table supplies the V and J calls and clone size; D and trimming were determined from the DNA. This sample lists a few hundred thousand clones; 65% to 85% were detected once. The ten biggest clones cover 3% of the sample.

CDR1 is given as SGHTA and CDR2 as FQGTGA, both from the germline V gene. Including the terminal cysteine and phenylalanine, the CDR3 comprises 14 residues. The kept DNA is CDR3 alone, 42 bases in frame from the first base. Trimming takes 2 bases from V and 3 bases from J, and the germline ends sit 11 bases apart. Samples from volunteer blood donors who had recovered from COVID-19 were contributed by a second Seattle source. Whole blood was collected in K2EDTA tubes by collaborating institutions according to the institutions' own protocols. Collaborator samples were shipped for TCRbeta analysis as frozen whole blood, isolated PBMCs, or DNA extracted from either sample type.

The sample was peripheral blood. The receptor's source is a woman aged 30 to 39 who had recovered from COVID-19. In this chain, TRBV7-3 is recombined with TRBJ2-7; perhaps TRBD1 is the D gene, with 5 bases matching. The sequenced DNA: TGTGCCAGCAGCTTAGGGCAGGGCGGCTACGAGCAGTACTTC. Its protein product is CASSLGQGGYEQYF.